This TCR beta chain comes out of a study of CD8+CD57+ T cells in acquired aplastic anemia. Across the whole study: Sorted CD4+ and CD8+ cells gave a mean 3.2 ug DNA, range roughly 0.2 to 27.4 ug. Where healthy donors were concerned, CD4+ cells averaged approximately 9.8 million reads. Study conclusions and caveats: Patients shared around 31 CD8+ CDR3 sequences with controls. Patients and controls were not found to differ significantly in CD8+ Simpson's diversity.

The CDR3 totals 12 residues. The V end was cut by 8 bases, the J end by 2 bases, with 10 bases between. Looked up from germline, CDR1 is SGHTA and CDR2 is FQGNSA. Template material for TCR beta VDJ and CDR3 profiling consisted of genomic DNA. TCRdb independently ran MiXCR on the reads; one entry per CDR3 protein. The sample has about 180,000 distinct CDR3 sequences; under 55% are singletons. Details on this clonotype: Its antigen is as yet unknown.

The chain uses TRBV7-2 and TRBJ2-7; D remains unclear. This receptor was taken from a human donor in good health. Sample: sorted CD4+, CD8+, or CD8+CD57+ T cells (not recorded which) from PBMCs. The CDR3 nucleotides read TGTGCCAGCTCACCCACCGCCTACGAGCAGTACTTC. Translated, it gives CASSPTAYEQYF.